These T cell receptor beta chains were read from a single sample in a study of OX40 agonist ivuxolimab in advanced cancers. Only in-frame clones appear in the TCRdb table, and some are missing; sequencing was by immunoSEQ multiplex PCR. The table lists about 81,000 clones, approximately 94% of them singletons, with around an eighth in the top ten. The sequences come from CD4+ or CD8+ T cells sorted from blood, collected in a trial of the OX40 agonist ivuxolimab. Source of these receptors: an adult with an advanced solid tumor such as melanoma, head and neck, liver or kidney cancer. Each CDR3 is given with its conserved first and last residue. A D gene is named only where the DNA matches it firmly. Some rows mark clone size as missing; the rest say once, few, many or name a class of expanded clone.

>TRBD2|TRBJ2-7|once|TRBV11-2
TGTGCCAGCAGCTTAGGAGTCGGGGGGTTCTACGAGCAGTACTTC
CASSLGVGGFYEQYF
>-|TRBJ1-1|-|TRBV6-1
TGTGCCACCAAGGGGGTTTTGGGCACTGAAGCTTTCTTT
CATKGVLGTEAFF
>TRBD2|TRBJ2-1|-|TRBV27
TGTGCCAGCAGTTTATCGATCCAACTAGCGGTACTTTTAGCCGGGCAGTTCTTC
CASSLSIQLAVLLAGQFF
>-|TRBJ1-5|-|TRBV4-1
TGCGCCAGCAGCCAAGTCCAGGGCAATCAGCCCCAGCATTTT
CASSQVQGNQPQHF
>TRBD1|TRBJ1-2|-|TRBV27
TGTGCCAGCAGCATGAACAGGGGAGGCTATGGCTACACCTTC
CASSMNRGGYGYTF
>TRBD1|TRBJ2-7|-|TRBV10-3
TGTGCCATCGGGGATCCTTACGGGACAGTTTCTTCCTACGAGCAGTACTTC
CAIGDPYGTVSSYEQYF
>TRBD1|TRBJ1-1|-|TRBV11-2
TGTGCCAGCAGCTCAACAGGGGGCGCTTCCGCTTTCTTT
CASSSTGGASAFF
>TRBD1|TRBJ1-3|-|TRBV6-5
TGTGCCAGCGCTACAGGACAGGACACCATATATTTT
CASATGQDTIYF
>-|TRBJ1-1|once|TRBV11-2
TGTGCCAGCAGCCCCGGTCTGGGGGTGAACACTGAAGCTTTCTTT
CASSPGLGVNTEAFF
>-|TRBJ2-1|-|TRBV19
TGTGCCACCTCGCCTGGGGACCTATATCGCTCCTACAATGAGCAGTTCTTC
CATSPGDLYRSYNEQFF
>-|TRBJ1-2|-|TRBV6-1
TGTGCCAGCAGTGCTCTTCCCCCGACCGCAAACTATGGCTACACCTTC
CASSALPPTANYGYTF
>TRBD1|TRBJ2-1|-|TRBV27
TGTGCCAGCACCCAGGGGGCGACCTACAATGAGCAGTTCTTC
CASTQGATYNEQFF
>TRBD1|TRBJ1-1|-|TRBV4-3
TGCGCCAGCAGCCAGGACAGGGTGTACGAAGCTTTCTTT
CASSQDRVYEAFF
>TRBD2|TRBJ2-5|-|TRBV4-1
TGCGCCAGCAGCCAACAAGCGGGGCTGGGGGAGACCCAGTACTTC
CASSQQAGLGETQYF
>-|TRBJ1-1|-|TRBV6-4
TGTGCCAGCAGTGACGGCGGCTTGGGCACTGAAGCTTTCTTT
CASSDGGLGTEAFF